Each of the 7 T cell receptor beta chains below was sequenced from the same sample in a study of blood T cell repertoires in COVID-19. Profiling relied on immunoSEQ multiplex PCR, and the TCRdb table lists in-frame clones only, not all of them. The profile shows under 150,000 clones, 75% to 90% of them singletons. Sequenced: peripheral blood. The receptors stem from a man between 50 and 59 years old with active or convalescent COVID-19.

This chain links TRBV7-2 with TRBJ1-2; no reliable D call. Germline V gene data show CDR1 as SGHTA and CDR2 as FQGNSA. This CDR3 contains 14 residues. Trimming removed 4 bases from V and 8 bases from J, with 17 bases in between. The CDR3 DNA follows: TGTGCCAGCAGCTACGTAATGACACAAACCGGCTACACCTTC. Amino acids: CASSYVMTQTGYTF.

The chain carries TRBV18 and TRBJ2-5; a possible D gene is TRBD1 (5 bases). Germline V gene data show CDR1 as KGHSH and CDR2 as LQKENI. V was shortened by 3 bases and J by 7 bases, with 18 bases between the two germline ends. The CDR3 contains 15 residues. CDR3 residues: CASSPPSDSVRTQYF. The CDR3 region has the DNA TGTGCCAGCTCACCCCCCTCAGACAGTGTCAGGACCCAGTACTTC.

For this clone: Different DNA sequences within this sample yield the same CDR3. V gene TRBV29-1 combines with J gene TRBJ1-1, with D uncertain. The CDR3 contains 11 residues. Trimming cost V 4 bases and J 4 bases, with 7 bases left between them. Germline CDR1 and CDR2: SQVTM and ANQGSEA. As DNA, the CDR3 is TGCAGCGTTGCGAGAGTCACTGAAGCTTTCTTT. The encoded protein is CSVARVTEAFF.

The CDR3, as DNA: TGTGCCAGCAGCTTCGGCAGGGGGCACGAATCGTCCTACGAGCAGTACTTC. Translation gives CASSFGRGHESSYEQYF. The V and J genes are TRBV5-4 and TRBJ2-7; 8 bases match TRBD1. The CDR3 covers 17 residues. Germline V lookup: CDR1 SGHNT, CDR2 YYREEE (reference sequence). Germline trimming cut 2 bases from V and 1 base from J; bases unmatched to any gene: 11.

CDR3 loop: CASSRMGGAVNNEQFF. CDR3 coding DNA: TGTGCCAGCAGCCGCATGGGGGGGGCTGTTAACAATGAGCAGTTCTTC. The chain recombines TRBV5-4 with TRBJ2-1; maybe TRBD2 (7 bases). The CDR3 is made up of 16 amino acids. Germline CDR1 is SGHNT and CDR2 is YYREEE (reference sequence). V was shortened by 4 bases and J by 5 bases, with 19 bases between the two germline ends.

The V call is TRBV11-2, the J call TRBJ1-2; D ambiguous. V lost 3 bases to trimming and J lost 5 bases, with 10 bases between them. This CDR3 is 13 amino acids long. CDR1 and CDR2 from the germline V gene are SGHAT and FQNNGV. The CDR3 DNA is TGTGCCAGCAGCTTGGGCGGGGAATATGGCTACACCTTC. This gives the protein CASSLGGEYGYTF.

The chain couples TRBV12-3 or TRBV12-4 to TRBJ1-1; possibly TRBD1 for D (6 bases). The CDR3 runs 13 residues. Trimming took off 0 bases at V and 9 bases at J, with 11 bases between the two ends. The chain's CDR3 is CASSLAKGQKAFF. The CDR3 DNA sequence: TGTGCCAGCAGTTTAGCGAAAGGACAGAAAGCTTTCTTT.